The T cell receptor beta chain under discussion was sequenced for a study of blood T cell repertoires in COVID-19. Study at large: COVID-19 samples, acute and convalescent, were from the United States, Italy and Spain.

This CDR3 is 14 amino acids long. Germline V lookup: CDR1 KGHSH, CDR2 LQKENI. Germline trimming cut 6 bases from V and 4 bases from J; bases unmatched to any gene: 9. Assay: immunoSEQ multiplex PCR; the TCRdb copy retains only in-frame clones and omits some. Of 180,000 or so clones in the sample, roughly four fifths were seen once. This TCR came from a man in his fifties or sixties who had recovered from COVID-19. The rearrangement joins TRBV18 to TRBJ2-7; 7 bases align to TRBD1. Sample: peripheral blood. The CDR3 is CASSLGDSGYEQYF. The CDR3 DNA follows: TGTGCCAGCTCTCTCGGGGACAGCGGTTACGAGCAGTACTTC.